These 6 T cell receptor beta chains originate from one sample sequenced in a study of shared clonotypes between healthy human individuals (dated by TCRdb to between 2020 and 2021). Library construction relied on the immunoSEQ multiplex PCR assay. In its TCRdb copy, this immuneACCESS table keeps in-frame sequences only and misses some clones. Where compared with another copy, unresolved V genes explain less than half of these, and the others have no known cause. Present in this sample are millions of clones, 90% to 95% of which were seen just once. Over 0.12% of the sample goes to the ten largest clones. The sample comprised naive CD4+ T cells sorted from blood. Sample cell subset or site, as interpreted from the label and publication: CD45RA+ positively selected. These receptors all come from a man in his late teens or twenties in good health.

J is TRBJ1-5 and V is TRBV6-1; D uncertain. CDR3 size: 12 residues. V was trimmed by 6 bases and J by 6 bases, leaving 9 bases between them. Germline lookup yields CDR1 MNHNS and CDR2 SASEGT. The CDR3 sequence: CASSPVGQPQHF. The CDR3 nucleotides read TGTGCCAGCAGCCCCGTGGGTCAGCCCCAGCATTTT.

This sequence joins TRBV15 and TRBJ1-4, with no clear D. The CDR3 runs to 15 residues. Trimming took off 0 bases at V and 8 bases at J, with 13 bases between the two ends. The germline V gene has CDR1 LNHNV and CDR2 YYDKDF (reference sequence). The CDR3 loop reads CATSRDGVPMEKLFF. CDR3 sequence (DNA): TGTGCCACCAGCAGAGACGGGGTCCCAATGGAAAAACTGTTTTTT.

J is TRBJ2-2 and V is TRBV19; D is possibly TRBD2 (6 bases). The CDR3 consists of 14 residues. Germline V lookup: CDR1 LNHDA, CDR2 SQIVND (reference sequence). V dropped 3 bases and J dropped 4 bases, with 9 bases sitting between them. The CDR3 sequence is CASSIAGSTGELFF. Here the CDR3 DNA reads TGTGCCAGTAGTATTGCCGGGAGCACCGGGGAGCTGTTTTTT.

The chain employs TRBV11-2 and TRBJ2-5; D may correspond to TRBD1 or TRBD2 (5 bases each). The CDR3 extends over 14 amino acids. From germline, CDR1 is SGHAT and CDR2 FQNNGV. The ends were cut back, 4 bases at V and 5 bases at J, with 14 bases in the middle. The DNA for the CDR3 is TGTGCCAGCAGCTCCCTTGGGGGTTTGGAGACCCAGTACTTC. This encodes CASSSLGGLETQYF.

The J gene is TRBJ2-3, the V gene TRBV28; 8 bases line up with TRBD1. The CDR3 runs 14 residues. V shed 5 bases and J 6 bases; nucleotides not matched to a gene: 7. The germline V gene has CDR1 MDHEN and CDR2 SYDVKM. The CDR3 DNA follows: TGTGCCAGCAGTACACGGACAGGGCGGGATACGCAGTATTTT. Protein sequence: CASSTRTGRDTQYF.

The V and J genes are TRBV6-1 and TRBJ1-2, with 12 bases lining up with TRBD1. CDR1 is MNHNS and CDR2 is SASEGT in the germline V gene. The CDR3 has 14 residues. V lost 6 bases to trimming and J lost 9 bases; unmatched junction nucleotides: 8. The DNA for the CDR3 is TGTGCCAGCAGAACCCCGGGACAGGGGGCGAGCTACACCTTC. Translating it yields CASRTPGQGASYTF.